The 8 T cell receptor beta chains below come from one sample, sequenced in a study of OX40 agonist ivuxolimab in advanced cancers. Generated by immunoSEQ multiplex PCR, the TCRdb table keeps only in-frame clones and is missing some. The table has tens of thousands of clones, over 90% seen once; the top ten hold about an eighth. The material sequenced was CD4+ or CD8+ T cells sorted from blood, taken in a trial of the OX40 agonist ivuxolimab. These receptors originate from an adult with an advanced solid tumor such as melanoma, head and neck, liver or kidney cancer.

The rearrangement links TRBV13 to TRBJ1-3; D is uncertain. CDR1 and CDR2 (germline): PRHDT, FYEKMQ (reference sequence). The CDR3 is 15 amino acids. V lost 5 bases, J lost 0 bases, and 11 bases lay in between. The CDR3 bases are TGTGCCAGCAGCGCCGGGAGAGGCTCTGGAAACACCATATATTTT. Translation gives CASSAGRGSGNTIYF.

The chain is built from TRBV13 and TRBJ1-1; D gene ambiguous. Germline values: CDR1 PRHDT, CDR2 FYEKMQ (reference sequence). The ends were cut back, 3 bases at V and 0 bases at J, with 2 bases in the middle. CDR3 size: 12 residues. The CDR3 protein is CASSFLNTEAFF. CDR3 nucleotides: TGTGCCAGCAGCTTTCTGAACACTGAAGCTTTCTTT. Drawing the rest from reference TRBV13 and TRBJ1-1, the complete variable domain is AAGVIQSPRHLIKEKRETATLKCYPIPRHDTVYWYQQGPGQDPQFLISFYEKMQSDKGSIPDRFSAQQFSDYHSELNMSSLELGDSALYFCASSFLNTEAFFGQGTRLTVV.

The rearrangement uses TRBV29-1 and TRBJ2-1; D call uncertain. The CDR3 runs to 14 residues. V lost 6 bases to trimming and J lost 0 bases, with 12 bases between them. The germline CDR1 and CDR2 sequences are SQVTM and ANQGSEA. DNA for the CDR3: TGCAGCGTATGGGTCTCGAGCTCCTACAATGAGCAGTTCTTC. Its translation is CSVWVSSSYNEQFF.

V is TRBV27 and J is TRBJ2-1; 10 positions agree with TRBD2. J gave up 4 bases and V 2 bases, and 2 bases lay outside the gene matches. CDR1 is MNHEY, CDR2 SMNVEV, per germline (reference sequence). This CDR3 comprises 15 residues. CDR3 region: CASSLPAGGYNEQFF. CDR3 DNA sequence: TGTGCCAGCAGTTTACCAGCGGGAGGGTACAATGAGCAGTTCTTC.

V gene TRBV27 combines with J gene TRBJ1-4; D possibly corresponds to TRBD1 (6 bases). In germline, CDR1 is MNHEY, CDR2 SMNVEV (reference sequence). The CDR3 extends over 15 amino acids. Deletions cut 5 bases from V and 2 bases from J, with 12 bases between. For the CDR3, the DNA is TGTGCCAGCAGTCCAGGCAGGGGCACTAATGAAAAACTGTTTTTT. Protein: CASSPGRGTNEKLFF.

The gene calls are TRBV18 and TRBJ1-6, with 7 nucleotides matching TRBD1. With V trimmed by 3 bases and J by 5 bases, 1 base remained unmatched. This CDR3 has 14 amino acids. Germline loops: CDR1 KGHSH, CDR2 LQKENI. Here the CDR3 reads CASSPGTDNSPLHF. CDR3 bases: TGTGCCAGCTCACCGGGGACAGATAATTCACCCCTCCACTTT. Supplemented by reference TRBV18 and TRBJ1-6, the full variable domain reads NAGVMQNPRHLVRRRGQEARLRCSPMKGHSHVYWYRQLPEEGLKFMVYLQKENIIDESGMPKERFSAEFPKEGPSILRIQQVVRGDSAAYFCASSPGTDNSPLHFGNGTRLTVT.

The CDR3, as DNA: TGTGCCAGCAGTTTATCGGGACGGGCTTATAGCAATCAGCCCCAGCATTTT. This codes for CASSLSGRAYSNQPQHF. This chain uses TRBV27 with TRBJ1-5, with D possibly TRBD1 on 5 matching bases. The length of the CDR3 is 17 residues. In germline, CDR1 is MNHEY, CDR2 SMNVEV (reference sequence). V lost 0 bases and J 0 bases, leaving 12 bases between the germline ends.

This sequence joins TRBV5-6 and TRBJ2-7; D might be TRBD1 or TRBD2, each matching 5 bases. Germline V gives CDR1 SGHDT, CDR2 YYEEEE. Trimming stripped 4 bases from V and 1 base from J, with 9 bases between. CDR3 size: 13 residues. Here the CDR3 DNA reads TGTGCCAGCAGCGGGGACGGGTCCTACGAGCAGTACTTC. This encodes CASSGDGSYEQYF.